Sequencing of this TCR beta chain was carried out in a study of T cell repertoires in aging, cancer and after chemotherapy (dated by TCRdb to the late 2010s). With regard to the full study: The donors fell into six age groups ranging from 30 or younger to 70 or older, and each group had at least three individuals. Alongside under 100 healthy donors serving as a reference group, the cohort included approximately 220 cancer patients, of whom approximately 94 had hematological cancers and 124 had solid cancers. In total, the full dataset held several million TCR reads. In the solid tumor group, paired pre- and post-chemotherapy samples were obtained from brain tumor (glioblastoma) patients receiving temozolomide-based therapy. The study profiled peripheral blood TCR beta repertoires from healthy donors and cancer patients to examine immunoaging and T cell reconstitution after chemotherapy. On the study overall, not on this receptor specifically: Median generation probability increased over the chemotherapy interval in both cancer cohorts, suggesting repertoire reconstitution through rebound thymic output. Compared with age-matched healthy donors, untreated patients with hematological or solid cancers had significantly lower TCR diversity and higher clonality in blood. In healthy donors, the decline in TCR diversity with age was mainly due to loss of richness, whereas in cancer patients loss of evenness also played a role. According to the authors, the repertoire data do not allow conclusions to be drawn about immunological memory after chemotherapy.

TCR beta rearrangements were amplified from genomic DNA extracted from peripheral blood rather than from sorted cells or RNA. As encoded in the germline V gene, CDR1 is KGHSH while CDR2 is LQKENI. Trimming removed 4 bases from V and 2 bases from J; the gene matches leave 14 bases unexplained. Reading from cysteine to phenylalanine, the CDR3 counts 18 amino acids. Here the CDR3 DNA is all that survives: 54 bases in frame from base 1. Multiplex touch-down PCR with a mixed TRB-A/B primer pool was used to amplify rearranged TRB sequences covering the V, D and J segments. Illumina adapters and sample indices were added to the amplicons in two consecutive PCR reactions performed with Phusion HS II polymerase. Amplicons were gel-purified using the NucleoSpin Gel and PCR Clean-up kit and were subsequently checked with Qubit and an Agilent 2100 Bioanalyzer. Sequencing of the libraries was done on an Illumina MiSeq with paired-end, single-indexed 600-cycle runs. As for how the authors treated the data: Processing of the TRB sequences was carried out with MiXCR versions 2.12 and 3.0.5. Each unique CDR3 nucleotide sequence counted as one clone, and only productive sequences with at least two reads were retained. The repertoire metrics were Shannon diversity, evenness, clonality (defined as one minus evenness), and alpha-parameterized diversity profiles covering alpha 0 to 5. The IGoR algorithm was used to calculate generation probabilities of clones in the paired pre- and post-chemotherapy samples. TCRdb trimmed the raw reads at Q25, called clones with MiXCR and kept productive beta chains. Merged by CDR3 protein, the rows form single entries marked with the most common genes and DNA. These V and J calls are TCRdb output, not the study's own analysis. This sample is represented by around 1,800 distinct CDR3 sequences; about a fifth of them were singletons. Jointly, the top ten make up roughly 56% of the sample.

Taking its sample share into account, this clonotype is medium-sized (0.01 to 0.1%). There is no known antigen for this receptor. No base qualities exist here, and no much larger clone lies one base off it. Sequences were obtained from blood. The sequence was collected from a human donor with a solid tumor. The rearranged chain carries TRBV18 and TRBJ2-7, with 10 bases aligning to TRBD1. The DNA reads TGTGCCAGCTCACTCCCGGGACAGGGGCCGCATCTCGCCTACGAGCAGTACTTC. This gives the protein CASSLPGQGPHLAYEQYF.